This TCR beta chain was identified during a study of cytomegalovirus exposure and HLA in healthy donors. Study-wide background: From roughly 180 million T cells, an earlier analysis saw some 120 million unique TCR beta sequences.

The PCR was carried out with 60 Vbeta primers and 13 Jbeta primers. Only in-frame clones appear in the TCRdb table, and some are missing; sequencing was by immunoSEQ multiplex PCR. The sample table includes 220,000 or so clones. In germline, CDR1 is SNHLY, CDR2 FYNNEI. The CDR3 is 15 amino acids. Trimming shortened V by 3 bases and J by 5 bases, and 17 bases separated the two germline ends. The chain combines TRBV2 with TRBJ2-7; D may be TRBD2 (6 bases). This receptor was taken from a girl aged 2 to 9 in good health and CMV-seropositive. Sequenced material: PBMCs. The chain's CDR3 is CASSDRGSRVNEQYF. The CDR3 DNA sequence: TGTGCCAGCAGTGATCGGGGGTCTCGAGTCAACGAGCAGTACTTC.